Each of the 8 T cell receptor beta chains below was sequenced from the same sample in a study of Graves' ophthalmopathy and Graves' hyperthyroidism. RNA transcripts were the template, and TCR beta CDR3 regions were amplified from them. An initial RT-PCR round employing HTBI primers preceded a second-round multiplex PCR. TCRdb re-derived calls from the multiplex PCR reads in MiXCR, one entry per CDR3 protein. The table shows 560,000 or so distinct CDR3 sequences, with less than 45% occurring only once. The sample consisted of peripheral blood or thyroid tissue (not recorded which). Every receptor here comes from an adult man with Graves' hyperthyroidism.

V is TRBV10-3 and J is TRBJ1-3; TRBD1 might be the D (5 bases). Germline V lookup: CDR1 ENHRY, CDR2 SYGVKD. Trimming cost V 6 bases and J 0 bases, with 12 bases left between them. The CDR3 is 15 residues long. The CDR3 bases are TGTGCCATCAGGGATCAGGGTCTCTCTGGAAACACCATATATTTT. Translating gives CAIRDQGLSGNTIYF.

This clonotype has at least ten counts. V gene TRBV10-3 combines with J gene TRBJ1-5; D not resolved. Trimming shortened V by 7 bases and J by 3 bases, and 19 bases separated the two germline ends. Germline V gene lookup returns CDR1 ENHRY and CDR2 SYGVKD. This CDR3 contains 16 residues. CDR3 in amino acids: CAINVHLGDLNQPQHF. As DNA, the CDR3 is TGTGCCATCAACGTCCATCTCGGGGATCTCAATCAGCCCCAGCATTTT.

The chain carries TRBV7-9 and TRBJ2-7, with 8 bases that match TRBD1. After removal of 4 bases from V and 5 bases from J, the junction contained 19 bases not matched to a gene. Germline V gene data show CDR1 as SEHNR and CDR2 as FQNEAQ (reference sequence). The CDR3 covers 18 residues. Here the CDR3 DNA reads TGTGCCAGCAGCTCCGTCTGGACAGGGTTGTCTGGGGCCAACGAGCAGTACTTC. Encoded protein: CASSSVWTGLSGANEQYF. Supplemented by reference TRBV7-9 and TRBJ2-7, the full variable domain reads DTGVSQNPRHKITKRGQNVTFRCDPISEHNRLYWYRQTLGQGPEFLTYFQNEAQLEKSRLLSDRFSAERPKGSFSTLEIQRTEQGDSAMYLCASSSVWTGLSGANEQYFGPGTRLTVT.

In its sample, this clonotype was seen many times. J is TRBJ2-7 and V is TRBV7-6, with D possibly matching TRBD1 (6 bases). Germline lookup yields CDR1 SGHVS and CDR2 FNYEAQ. V lost 0 bases to trimming and J lost 4 bases, with 7 bases between them. This CDR3 is 13 amino acids long. CDR3 region: CASSLAQGYEQYF. CDR3 nucleotides: TGTGCCAGCAGCTTAGCACAGGGTTACGAGCAGTACTTC.

For this clonotype: This could be a read error, since a much larger clone is one nucleotide away. The chain joins TRBV12-5 to TRBJ1-6; D remains unclear. V was trimmed by 1 base and J by 8 bases, leaving 6 bases between them. The CDR3 has 13 residues. The germline V gene has CDR1 LGHNT and CDR2 FRNRAP. CDR3 region: CASGLAEDSPLHF. The CDR3 region has the DNA TGTGCTAGTGGTTTGGCCGAAGATTCACCCCTCCACTTT.

This clonotype was picked up many times. The chain recombines TRBV29-1 with TRBJ2-7; TRBD1 matches at 8 bases. Trimming removed 7 bases from V and 4 bases from J; junction bases left unmatched: 3. The CDR3 has 11 amino acids. Germline V lookup: CDR1 SQVTM, CDR2 ANQGSEA. The chain's CDR3 is CSADRGYEQYF. DNA of the CDR3: TGCAGCGCCGACAGGGGTTACGAGCAGTACTTC.

In this sample, this clonotype turned up a few times. The chain carries TRBV27 and TRBJ1-4, with D tentatively TRBD1 (5 bases). The CDR3 has 15 amino acids. The germline V gene encodes CDR1 MNHEY and CDR2 SMNVEV (reference sequence). V was clipped by 6 bases and J by 8 bases, with 19 bases between them. In nucleotides, the CDR3 is TGTGCCAGCAGCGGCGGCACAGGCCTAGGGGAAAAACTGTTTTTT. Translating gives CASSGGTGLGEKLFF. The whole variable domain, remainder taken from reference TRBV27 and TRBJ1-4, is EAQVTQNPRYLITVTGKKLTVTCSQNMNHEYMSWYRQDPGLGLRQIYYSMNVEVTDKGDVPEGYKVSRKEKRNFPLILESPSPNQTSLYFCASSGGTGLGEKLFFGSGTQLSVL.

Ten or more counts support this clonotype. The gene calls are TRBV7-2 and TRBJ1-4, with 9 bases fitting TRBD1. The V gene end was trimmed by 1 base and the J gene end by 8 bases; junction bases not matched to a gene: 8. CDR1 is SGHTA, CDR2 FQGNSA, per germline. The CDR3 runs 16 residues. In DNA, the CDR3 is TGTGCCAGCAGCTTAGGGCGGACAGGGGCTGGGGAAAAACTGTTTTTT. Translated, it gives CASSLGRTGAGEKLFF.